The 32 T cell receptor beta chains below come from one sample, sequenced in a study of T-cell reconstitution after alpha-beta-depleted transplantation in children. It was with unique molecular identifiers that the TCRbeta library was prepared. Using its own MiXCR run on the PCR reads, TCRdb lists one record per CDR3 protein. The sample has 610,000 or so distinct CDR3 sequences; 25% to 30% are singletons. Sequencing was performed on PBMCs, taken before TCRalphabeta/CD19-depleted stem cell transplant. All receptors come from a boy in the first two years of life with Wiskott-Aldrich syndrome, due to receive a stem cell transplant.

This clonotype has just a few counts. CDR3 nucleotides: TGTGCCAGCAGCTTGGCTGCTAGCGGGAGATACGAGCAGTACTTC. Translation: CASSLAASGRYEQYF. The chain is built from TRBV5-6 and TRBJ2-7, with 10 nucleotides matching TRBD2. V was pared by 0 bases and J by 4 bases, with 4 bases of the junction left unmatched. The CDR3 loop spans 15 amino acids. The germline CDR1 and CDR2 sequences are SGHDT and YYEEEE. Together with reference TRBV5-6 and TRBJ2-7, the CDR3 gives the full variable domain: DAGVTQSPTHLIKTRGQQVTLRCSPKSGHDTVSWYQQALGQGPQFIFQYYEEEERQRGNFPDRFSGHQFPNYSSELNVNALLLGDSALYLCASSLAASGRYEQYFGPGTRLTVT.

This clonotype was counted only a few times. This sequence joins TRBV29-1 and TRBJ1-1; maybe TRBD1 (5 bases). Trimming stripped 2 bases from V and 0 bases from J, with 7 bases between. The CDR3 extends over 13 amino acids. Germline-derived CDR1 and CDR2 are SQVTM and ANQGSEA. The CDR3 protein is CSVETRVNTEAFF. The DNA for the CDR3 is TGCAGCGTTGAAACCAGGGTGAACACTGAAGCTTTCTTT. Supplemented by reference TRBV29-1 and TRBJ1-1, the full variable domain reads SAVISQKPSRDICQRGTSLTIQCQVDSQVTMMFWYRQQPGQSLTLIATANQGSEATYESGFVIDKFPISRPNLTFSTLTVSNMSPEDSSIYLCSVETRVNTEAFFGQGTRLTVV.

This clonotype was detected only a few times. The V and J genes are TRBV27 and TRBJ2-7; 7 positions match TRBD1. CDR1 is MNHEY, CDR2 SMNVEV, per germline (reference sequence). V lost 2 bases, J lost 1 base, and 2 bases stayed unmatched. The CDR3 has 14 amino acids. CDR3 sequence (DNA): TGTGCCAGCAGTTTACAACAGGGGTCCTACGAGCAGTACTTC. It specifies CASSLQQGSYEQYF.

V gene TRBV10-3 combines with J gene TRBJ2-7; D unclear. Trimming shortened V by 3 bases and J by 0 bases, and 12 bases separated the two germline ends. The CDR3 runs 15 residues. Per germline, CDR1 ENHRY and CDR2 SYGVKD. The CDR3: CAISDPTVSSYEQYF. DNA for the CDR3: TGTGCCATCAGTGACCCTACCGTGAGCTCCTACGAGCAGTACTTC.

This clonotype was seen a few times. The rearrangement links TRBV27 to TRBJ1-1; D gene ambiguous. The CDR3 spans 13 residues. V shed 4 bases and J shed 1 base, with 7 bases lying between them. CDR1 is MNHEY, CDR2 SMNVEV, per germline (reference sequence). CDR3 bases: TGTGCCAGCAGTTGGGCGGGGAACACTGAAGCTTTCTTT. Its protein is CASSWAGNTEAFF.

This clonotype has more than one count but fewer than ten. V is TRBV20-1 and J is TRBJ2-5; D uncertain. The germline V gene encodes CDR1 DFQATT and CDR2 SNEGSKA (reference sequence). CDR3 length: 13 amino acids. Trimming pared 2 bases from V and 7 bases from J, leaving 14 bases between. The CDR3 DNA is TGCAGTGCTAGACGGCTAGTGTCTGGGACCCAGTACTTC. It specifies CSARRLVSGTQYF.

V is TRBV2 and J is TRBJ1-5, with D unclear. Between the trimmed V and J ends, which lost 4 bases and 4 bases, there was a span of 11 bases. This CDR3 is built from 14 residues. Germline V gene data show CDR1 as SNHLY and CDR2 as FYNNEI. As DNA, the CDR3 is TGTGCCAGCAGTGGGGAGGGAAGGAATCAGCCCCAGCATTTT. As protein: CASSGEGRNQPQHF. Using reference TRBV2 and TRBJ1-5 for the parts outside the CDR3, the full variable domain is EPEVTQTPSHQVTQMGQEVILRCVPISNHLYFYWYRQILGQKVEFLVSFYNNEISEKSEIFDDQFSVERPDGSNFTLKIRSTKLEDSAMYFCASSGEGRNQPQHFGDGTRLSIL.

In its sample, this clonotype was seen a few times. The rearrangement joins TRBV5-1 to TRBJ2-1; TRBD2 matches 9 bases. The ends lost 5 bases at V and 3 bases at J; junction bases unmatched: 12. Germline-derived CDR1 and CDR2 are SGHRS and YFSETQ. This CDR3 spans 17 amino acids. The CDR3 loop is CASRKFGGRADYNEQFF. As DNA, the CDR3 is TGCGCCAGCAGAAAGTTTGGCGGGAGGGCCGACTACAATGAGCAGTTCTTC.

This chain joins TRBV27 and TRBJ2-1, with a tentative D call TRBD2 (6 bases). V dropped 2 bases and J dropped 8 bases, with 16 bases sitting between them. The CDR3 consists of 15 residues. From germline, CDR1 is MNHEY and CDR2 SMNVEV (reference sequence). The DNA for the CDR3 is TGTGCCAGCAGTTTAAGGACTGGCGGGATCCATGAGCAGTTCTTC. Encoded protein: CASSLRTGGIHEQFF.

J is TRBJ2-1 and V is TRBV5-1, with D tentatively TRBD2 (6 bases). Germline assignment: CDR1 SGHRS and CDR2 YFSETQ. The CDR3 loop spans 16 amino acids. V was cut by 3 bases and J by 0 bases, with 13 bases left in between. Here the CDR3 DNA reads TGCGCCAGCAGCTCGTCGCTTAGCGGCTCCTACAATGAGCAGTTCTTC. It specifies CASSSSLSGSYNEQFF.

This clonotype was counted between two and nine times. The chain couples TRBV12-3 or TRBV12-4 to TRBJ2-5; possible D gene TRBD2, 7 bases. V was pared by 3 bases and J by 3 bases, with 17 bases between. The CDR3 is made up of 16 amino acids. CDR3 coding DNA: TGTGCCAGCAGTTTCTGGCGGGGGCGAACAAAAGAGACCCAGTACTTC. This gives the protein CASSFWRGRTKETQYF.

This CDR3 is CASKRDGGNNEQFF. The CDR3 DNA is TGTGCCAGCAAACGGGACGGGGGAAACAATGAGCAGTTCTTC. The gene calls are TRBV12-3 or TRBV12-4 and TRBJ2-1; tentative D call: TRBD2 (6 bases). Trimming pared 7 bases from V and 5 bases from J, leaving 15 bases between. This CDR3 has 14 residues.

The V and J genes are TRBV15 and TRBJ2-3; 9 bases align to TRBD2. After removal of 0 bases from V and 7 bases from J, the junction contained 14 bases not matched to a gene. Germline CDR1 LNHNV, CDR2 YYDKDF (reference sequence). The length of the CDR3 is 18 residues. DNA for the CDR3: TGTGCCACCAGCAGAGATCTTATATTCGCGGGAGGGCTATATACGCAGTATTTT. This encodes CATSRDLIFAGGLYTQYF.

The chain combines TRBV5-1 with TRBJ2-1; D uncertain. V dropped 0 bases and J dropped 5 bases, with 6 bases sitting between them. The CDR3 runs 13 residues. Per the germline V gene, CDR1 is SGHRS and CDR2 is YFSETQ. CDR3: CASSLGFDNEQFF. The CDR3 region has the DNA TGCGCCAGCAGCTTGGGGTTCGACAATGAGCAGTTCTTC.

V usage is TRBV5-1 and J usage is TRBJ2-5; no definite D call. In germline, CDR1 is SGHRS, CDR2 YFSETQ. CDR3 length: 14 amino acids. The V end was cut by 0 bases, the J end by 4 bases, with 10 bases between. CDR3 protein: CASSLGTRIETQYF. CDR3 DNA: TGCGCCAGCAGCTTGGGGACGCGGATAGAGACCCAGTACTTC.

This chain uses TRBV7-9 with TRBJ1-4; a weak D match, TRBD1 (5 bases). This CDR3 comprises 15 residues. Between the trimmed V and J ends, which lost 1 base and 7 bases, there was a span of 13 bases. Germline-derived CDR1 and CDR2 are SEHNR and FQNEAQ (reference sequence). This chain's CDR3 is CASSLGGYGGEKLFF. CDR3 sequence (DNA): TGTGCCAGCAGCTTAGGGGGGTACGGTGGTGAAAAACTGTTTTTT.

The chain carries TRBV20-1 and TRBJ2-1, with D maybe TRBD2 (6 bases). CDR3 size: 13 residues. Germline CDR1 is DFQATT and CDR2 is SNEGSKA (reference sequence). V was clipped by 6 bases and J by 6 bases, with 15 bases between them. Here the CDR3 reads CSASEGLLNEQFF. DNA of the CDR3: TGCAGTGCGAGCGAGGGACTGCTCAATGAGCAGTTCTTC.

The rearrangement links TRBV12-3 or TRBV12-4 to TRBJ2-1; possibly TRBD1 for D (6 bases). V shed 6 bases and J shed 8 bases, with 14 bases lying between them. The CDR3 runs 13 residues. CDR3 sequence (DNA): TGTGCCAGCAGCTGGGGGCCGAGAGATGAGCAGTTCTTC. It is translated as CASSWGPRDEQFF.

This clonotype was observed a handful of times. CDR3 residues: CASSVGLAARGELFF. CDR3 nucleotide sequence: TGTGCCAGCAGCGTTGGACTAGCGGCGAGGGGGGAGCTGTTTTTT. The rearrangement joins TRBV28 to TRBJ2-2, with TRBD2 matching over 10 bases. The CDR3 is 15 amino acids. Germline CDR1 is MDHEN and CDR2 is SYDVKM. J gave up 8 bases and V 6 bases, and 9 bases lay outside the gene matches.

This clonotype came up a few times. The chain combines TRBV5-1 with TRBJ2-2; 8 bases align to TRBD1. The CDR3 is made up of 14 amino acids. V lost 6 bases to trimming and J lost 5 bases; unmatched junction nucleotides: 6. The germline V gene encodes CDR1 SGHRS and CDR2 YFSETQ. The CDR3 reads CASTAGGRTGELFF. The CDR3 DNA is TGCGCCAGCACGGCAGGGGGCAGGACCGGGGAGCTGTTTTTT.

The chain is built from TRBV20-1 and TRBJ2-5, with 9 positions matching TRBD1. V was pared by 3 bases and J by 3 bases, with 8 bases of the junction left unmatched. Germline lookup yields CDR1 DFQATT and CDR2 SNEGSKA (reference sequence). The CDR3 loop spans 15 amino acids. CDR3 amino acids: CSASVPGQGEETQYF. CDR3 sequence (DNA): TGCAGTGCTAGCGTCCCGGGACAGGGAGAAGAGACCCAGTACTTC.

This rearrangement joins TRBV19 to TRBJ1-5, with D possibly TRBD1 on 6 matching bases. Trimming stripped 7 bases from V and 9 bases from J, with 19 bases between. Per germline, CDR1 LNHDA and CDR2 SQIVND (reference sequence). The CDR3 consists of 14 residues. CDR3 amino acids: CASMGAPSLRPQHF. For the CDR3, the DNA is TGTGCCAGTATGGGGGCCCCCAGCCTCAGGCCCCAGCATTTT.

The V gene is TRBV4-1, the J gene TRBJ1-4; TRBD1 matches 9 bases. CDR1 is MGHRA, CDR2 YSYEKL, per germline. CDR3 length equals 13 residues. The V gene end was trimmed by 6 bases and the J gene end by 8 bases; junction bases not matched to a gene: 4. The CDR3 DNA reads TGCGCCAGCAGTCGGGACAGGGAGGAAAAACTGTTTTTT. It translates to CASSRDREEKLFF.

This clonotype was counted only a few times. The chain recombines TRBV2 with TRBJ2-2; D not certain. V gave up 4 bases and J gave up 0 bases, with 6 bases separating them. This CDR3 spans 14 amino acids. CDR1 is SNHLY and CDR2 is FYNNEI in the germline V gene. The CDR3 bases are TGTGCCAGCAGTGGGCACGCGAACACCGGGGAGCTGTTTTTT. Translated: CASSGHANTGELFF.

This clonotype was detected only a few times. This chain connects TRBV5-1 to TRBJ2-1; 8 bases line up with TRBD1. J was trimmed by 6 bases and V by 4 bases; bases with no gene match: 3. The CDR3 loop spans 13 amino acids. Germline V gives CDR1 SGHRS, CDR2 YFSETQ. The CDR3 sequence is CASSPGQGNEQFF. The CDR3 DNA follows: TGCGCCAGCAGCCCAGGACAGGGCAATGAGCAGTTCTTC.

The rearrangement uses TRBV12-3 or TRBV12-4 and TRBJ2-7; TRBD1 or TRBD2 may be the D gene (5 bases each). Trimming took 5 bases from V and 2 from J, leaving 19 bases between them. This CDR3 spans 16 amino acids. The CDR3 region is CASSPGTLETAYEQYF. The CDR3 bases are TGTGCCAGCAGTCCCGGGACCCTAGAAACTGCCTACGAGCAGTACTTC.

The CDR3 region is CASNRGLNEQFF. CDR3 in DNA: TGTGCCAGCAACAGGGGGCTCAATGAGCAGTTCTTC. The rearrangement joins TRBV25-1 to TRBJ2-1, with 9 positions matching TRBD1. The V and J ends lost 7 bases and 6 bases, in that order; junction bases with no gene match: 1. Per germline, CDR1 MGHDK and CDR2 SYGVNS. CDR3 length: 12 amino acids.

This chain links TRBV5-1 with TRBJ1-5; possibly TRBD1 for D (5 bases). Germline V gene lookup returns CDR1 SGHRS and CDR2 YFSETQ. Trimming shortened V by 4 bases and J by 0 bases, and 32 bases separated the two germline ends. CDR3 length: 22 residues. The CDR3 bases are TGCGCCAGCAGCCCAAATCCCCCAAAGGAAAGACAGCAGTTTCATAGCAATCAGCCCCAGCATTTT. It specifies CASSPNPPKERQQFHSNQPQHF.

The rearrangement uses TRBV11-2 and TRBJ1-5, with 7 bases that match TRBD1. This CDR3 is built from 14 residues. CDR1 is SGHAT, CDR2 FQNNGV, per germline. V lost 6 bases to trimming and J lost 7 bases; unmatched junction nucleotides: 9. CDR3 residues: CASSQDRLGQPQHF. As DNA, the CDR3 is TGTGCCAGCAGTCAGGACAGGTTGGGACAGCCCCAGCATTTT.

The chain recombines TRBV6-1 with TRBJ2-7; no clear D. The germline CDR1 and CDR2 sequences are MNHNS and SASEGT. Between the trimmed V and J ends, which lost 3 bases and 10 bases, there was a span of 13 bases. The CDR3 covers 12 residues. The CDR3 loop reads CASSEDRLEQYF. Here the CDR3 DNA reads TGTGCCAGCAGTGAGGACCGCCTAGAACAGTACTTC.

CDR3 sequence reads: CASSGVPANTGELFF. CDR3 coding DNA: TGTGCCAGCAGTGGGGTACCCGCGAACACCGGGGAGCTGTTTTTT. J is TRBJ2-2 and V is TRBV28, with D unresolved. The CDR3 sequence is 15 residues long. V shed 5 bases and J shed 0 bases, with 10 bases lying between them. Germline CDR1 MDHEN, CDR2 SYDVKM.

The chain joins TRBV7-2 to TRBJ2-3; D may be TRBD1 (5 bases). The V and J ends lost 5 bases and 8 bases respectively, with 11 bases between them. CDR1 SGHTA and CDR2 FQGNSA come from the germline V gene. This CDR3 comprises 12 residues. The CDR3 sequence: CASSRPQGTQYF. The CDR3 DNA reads TGTGCCAGCAGCCGCCCCCAGGGTACGCAGTATTTT.